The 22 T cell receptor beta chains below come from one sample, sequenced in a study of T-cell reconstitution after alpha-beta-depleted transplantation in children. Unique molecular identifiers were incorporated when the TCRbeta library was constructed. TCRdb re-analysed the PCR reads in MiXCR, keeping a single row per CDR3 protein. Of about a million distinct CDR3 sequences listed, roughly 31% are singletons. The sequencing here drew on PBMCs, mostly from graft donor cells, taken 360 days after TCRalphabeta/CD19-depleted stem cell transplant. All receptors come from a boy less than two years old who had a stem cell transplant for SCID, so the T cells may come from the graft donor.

The CDR3 DNA reads as TGTGCCAGCAGCGAAGGACAGCCCGAAGCTTTCTTT. Its translation: CASSEGQPEAFF. The V gene is TRBV21-1, the J gene TRBJ1-1; the D call of TRBD1 is as the table states it, not checked on the DNA. TRBV21-1 is tagged as a pseudogene. This CDR3 comprises 12 residues.

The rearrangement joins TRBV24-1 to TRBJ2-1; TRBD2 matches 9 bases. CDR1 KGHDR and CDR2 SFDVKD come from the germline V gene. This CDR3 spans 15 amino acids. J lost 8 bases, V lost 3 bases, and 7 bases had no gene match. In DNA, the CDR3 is TGTGCCACCAGTGATAGCGGCGGGGGGGCCTATGAGCAGTTCTTC. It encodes CATSDSGGGAYEQFF.

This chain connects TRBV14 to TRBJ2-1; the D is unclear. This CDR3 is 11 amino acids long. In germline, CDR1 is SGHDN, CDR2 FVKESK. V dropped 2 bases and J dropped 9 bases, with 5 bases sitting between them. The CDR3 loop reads CASSQWAEQFF. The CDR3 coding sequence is TGTGCCAGCAGCCAATGGGCTGAGCAGTTCTTC.

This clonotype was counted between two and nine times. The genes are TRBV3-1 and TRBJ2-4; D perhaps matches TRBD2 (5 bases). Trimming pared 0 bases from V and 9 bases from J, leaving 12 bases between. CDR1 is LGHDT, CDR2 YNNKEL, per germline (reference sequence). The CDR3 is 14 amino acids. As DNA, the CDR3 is TGTGCCAGCAGCCAAGAACGCGGGTACGCCATTCAGTACTTC. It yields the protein CASSQERGYAIQYF.

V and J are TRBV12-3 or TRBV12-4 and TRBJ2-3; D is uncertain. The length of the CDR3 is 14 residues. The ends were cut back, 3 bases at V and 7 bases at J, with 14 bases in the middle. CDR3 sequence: CASSFLGPFNTQYF. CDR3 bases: TGTGCCAGCAGTTTCTTGGGCCCTTTTAATACGCAGTATTTT.

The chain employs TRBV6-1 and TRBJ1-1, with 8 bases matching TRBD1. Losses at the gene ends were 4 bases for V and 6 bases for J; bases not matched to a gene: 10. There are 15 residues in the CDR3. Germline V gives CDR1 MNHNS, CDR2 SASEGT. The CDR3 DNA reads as TGTGCCAGCAGTGGAACCAGGGGGCGCATCCCTGAAGCTTTCTTT. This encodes CASSGTRGRIPEAFF.

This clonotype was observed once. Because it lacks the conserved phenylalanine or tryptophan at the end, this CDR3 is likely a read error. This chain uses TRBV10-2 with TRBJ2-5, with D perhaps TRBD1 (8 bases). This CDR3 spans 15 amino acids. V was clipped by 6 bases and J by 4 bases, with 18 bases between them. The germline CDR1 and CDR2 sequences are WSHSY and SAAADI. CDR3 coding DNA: TGCGCCAGCAGAGACTACAGGGGGGGGAGAGAGACCCAGTACTAC. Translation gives CASRDYRGGRETQYY.

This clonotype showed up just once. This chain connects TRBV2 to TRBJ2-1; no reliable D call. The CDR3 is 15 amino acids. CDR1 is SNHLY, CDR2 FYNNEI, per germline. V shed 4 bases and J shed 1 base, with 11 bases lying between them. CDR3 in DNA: TGTGCCAGCAGTGTGAACAGCTATTCCTACAATGAGCAGTTCTTC. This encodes CASSVNSYSYNEQFF.

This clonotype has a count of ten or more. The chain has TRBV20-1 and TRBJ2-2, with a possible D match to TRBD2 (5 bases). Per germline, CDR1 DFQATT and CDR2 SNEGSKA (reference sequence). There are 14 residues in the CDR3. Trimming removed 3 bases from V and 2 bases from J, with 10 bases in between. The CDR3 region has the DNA TGCAGTGCTAGGGACGGACTCAACACCGGGGAGCTGTTTTTT. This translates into CSARDGLNTGELFF.

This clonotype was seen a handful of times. DNA for the CDR3: TGTGCCAGCAGGCGGACCGGGACAGGTTTCTACAATGAGCAGTTCTTC. Its protein is CASRRTGTGFYNEQFF. The J gene is TRBJ2-1, the V gene TRBV12-3 or TRBV12-4; 8 nucleotides align to TRBD1. With V trimmed by 6 bases and J by 3 bases, 10 bases remained unmatched. The CDR3 length is 16 residues.

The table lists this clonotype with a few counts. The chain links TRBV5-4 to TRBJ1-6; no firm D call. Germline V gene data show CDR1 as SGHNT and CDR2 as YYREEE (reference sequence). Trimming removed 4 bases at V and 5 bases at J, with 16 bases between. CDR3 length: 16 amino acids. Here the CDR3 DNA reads TGTGCCAGCAGCCCCCACCCCGGACGGGATAATTCACCCCTCCACTTT. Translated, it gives CASSPHPGRDNSPLHF.

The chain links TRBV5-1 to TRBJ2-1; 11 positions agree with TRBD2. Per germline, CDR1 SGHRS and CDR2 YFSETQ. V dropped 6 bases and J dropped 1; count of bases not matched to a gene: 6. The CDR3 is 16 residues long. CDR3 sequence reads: CASKGSGGESYNEQFF. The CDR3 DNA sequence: TGCGCCAGCAAGGGTAGCGGGGGGGAGTCCTACAATGAGCAGTTCTTC.

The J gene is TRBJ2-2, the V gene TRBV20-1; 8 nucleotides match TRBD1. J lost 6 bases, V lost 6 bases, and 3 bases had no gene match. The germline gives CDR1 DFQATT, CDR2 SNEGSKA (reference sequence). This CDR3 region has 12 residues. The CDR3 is CSATTGAGELFF. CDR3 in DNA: TGCAGTGCCACGACAGGGGCCGGGGAGCTGTTTTTT.

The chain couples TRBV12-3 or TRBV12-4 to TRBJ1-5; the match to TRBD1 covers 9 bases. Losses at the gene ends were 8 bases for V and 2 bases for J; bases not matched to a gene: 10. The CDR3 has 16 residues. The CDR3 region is CASSPGTGNRNQPQHF. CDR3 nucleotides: TGTGCCAGCTCCCCTGGGACAGGGAACCGCAATCAGCCCCAGCATTTT.

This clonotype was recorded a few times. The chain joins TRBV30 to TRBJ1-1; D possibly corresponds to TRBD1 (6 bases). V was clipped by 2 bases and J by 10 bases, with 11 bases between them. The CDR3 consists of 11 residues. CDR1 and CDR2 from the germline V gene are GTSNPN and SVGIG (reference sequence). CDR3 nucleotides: TGTGCCTGGAGTCGGGAGGGGGGAGCTTTCTTT. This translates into CAWSREGGAFF.

CDR3 nucleotide sequence: TGTGCCAGCAGTCTGTATACCCCGGAGACCCAGTACTTC. It specifies CASSLYTPETQYF. The chain is built from TRBV7-9 and TRBJ2-5; D remains ambiguous. The germline gives CDR1 SEHNR, CDR2 FQNEAQ (reference sequence). Trimming cost V 6 bases and J 5 bases, with 13 bases left between them. CDR3 length equals 13 residues.

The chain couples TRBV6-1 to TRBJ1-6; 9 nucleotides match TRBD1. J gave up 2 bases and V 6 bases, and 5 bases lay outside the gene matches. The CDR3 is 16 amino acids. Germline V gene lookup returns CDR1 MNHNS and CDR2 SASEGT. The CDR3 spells CASRPDRGTYNSPLHF. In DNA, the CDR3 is TGTGCCAGCAGACCCGACAGGGGGACCTATAATTCACCCCTCCACTTT.

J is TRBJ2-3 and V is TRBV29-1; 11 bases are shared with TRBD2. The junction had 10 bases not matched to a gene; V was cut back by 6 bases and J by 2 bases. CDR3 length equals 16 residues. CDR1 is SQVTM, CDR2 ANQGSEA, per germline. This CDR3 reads CSVDPLAGGSTDTQYF. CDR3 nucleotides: TGCAGCGTCGACCCTCTAGCGGGGGGCTCCACAGATACGCAGTATTTT.

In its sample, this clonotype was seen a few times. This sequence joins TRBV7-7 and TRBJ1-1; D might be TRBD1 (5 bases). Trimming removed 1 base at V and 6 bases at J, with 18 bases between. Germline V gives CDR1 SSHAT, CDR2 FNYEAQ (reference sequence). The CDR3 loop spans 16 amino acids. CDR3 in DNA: TGTGCCAGCAGCTTAGTCTTACCCACCGGGACGCCTGAAGCTTTCTTT. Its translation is CASSLVLPTGTPEAFF.

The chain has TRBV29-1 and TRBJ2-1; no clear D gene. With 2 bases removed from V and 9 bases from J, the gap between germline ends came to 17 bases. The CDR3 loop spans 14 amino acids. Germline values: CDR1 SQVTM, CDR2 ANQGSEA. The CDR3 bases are TGCAGCGTTGAAAGCACGGCGCTAGGCGGTGAGCAGTTCTTC. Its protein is CSVESTALGGEQFF.

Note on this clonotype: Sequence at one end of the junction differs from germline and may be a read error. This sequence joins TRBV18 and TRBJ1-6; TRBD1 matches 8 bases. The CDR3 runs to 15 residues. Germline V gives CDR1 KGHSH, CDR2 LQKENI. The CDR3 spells CASSPQGQGHSPLHF. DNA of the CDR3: TGTGCTAGCTCACCCCAAGGACAGGGACACTCACCCCTCCACTTT.

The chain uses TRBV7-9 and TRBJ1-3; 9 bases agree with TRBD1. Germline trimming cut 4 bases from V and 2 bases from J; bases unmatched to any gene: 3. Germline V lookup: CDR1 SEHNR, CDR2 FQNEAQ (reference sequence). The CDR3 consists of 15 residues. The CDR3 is CASSWGTGTGNTIYF. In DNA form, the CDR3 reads TGTGCCAGCAGCTGGGGGACAGGGACTGGAAACACCATATATTTT.